Below are 20 T cell receptor beta chains sequenced from a single sample in a study of shared clonotypes between healthy human individuals. Generated by immunoSEQ multiplex PCR, the TCRdb table keeps only in-frame clones and is missing some. The top ten hold under 0.15% of the sample, which has millions of clones, 85% to 95% seen once. Sequencing was performed on naive CD4+ T cells sorted from blood. Subset indicated: CD45RA+ positively selected. These receptors all come from a man younger than 30 in good health.

V usage is TRBV4-1 and J usage is TRBJ2-2; 11 positions agree with TRBD2. Germline-derived CDR1 and CDR2 are MGHRA and YSYEKL. Unmatched junction bases numbered 5, after V lost 3 bases and J lost 5 bases. CDR3 length: 16 residues. In nucleotides, the CDR3 is TGCGCCAGCAGCCATAGCGGGAGGGCCCGGACCGGGGAGCTGTTTTTT. Encoded protein: CASSHSGRARTGELFF.

The chain uses TRBV5-5 and TRBJ2-7; possible D gene TRBD1, 6 bases. The V end was cut by 4 bases, the J end by 1 base, with 12 bases between. Per the germline V gene, CDR1 is SGHKS and CDR2 is YYEKEE (reference sequence). The CDR3 length is 14 residues. The CDR3 region is CASSPQGFSYEQYF. CDR3 coding DNA: TGTGCCAGCAGCCCACAGGGTTTTTCCTACGAGCAGTACTTC.

The rearrangement links TRBV4-1 to TRBJ2-7; TRBD2 might be the D (6 bases). V was shortened by 4 bases and J by 3 bases, with 10 bases between the two germline ends. The germline CDR1 and CDR2 sequences are MGHRA and YSYEKL. This CDR3 is built from 13 residues. CDR3 loop: CASSLGGDYEQYF. The CDR3 nucleotides read TGCGCCAGCAGCCTTGGAGGGGACTACGAGCAGTACTTC.

The chain couples TRBV6-1 to TRBJ2-1; possibly TRBD1 or TRBD2 for D (5 bases each). The CDR3 has 15 amino acids. Germline-derived CDR1 and CDR2 are MNHNS and SASEGT. V lost 8 bases, J lost 7 bases, and 21 bases lay in between. CDR3 bases: TGTGCCAGCCATACAGACCCGGGGCGCATTAATGAGCAGTTCTTC. Translated, it gives CASHTDPGRINEQFF.

As regards this clone: One end of the junction varies from germline; a read error may be responsible. This sequence joins TRBV7-7 and TRBJ1-4; the D is unclear. The CDR3 is 13 amino acids. The germline CDR1 and CDR2 sequences are SSHAT and FNYEAQ (reference sequence). CDR3 sequence: CASSFADNEKLFF. The CDR3 DNA reads as TGTGCTAGCAGCTTCGCGGATAATGAAAAACTGTTTTTT. Full variable domain (outside the CDR3, taken from reference TRBV7-7 and TRBJ1-4): GAGVSQSPRYKVTKRGQDVTLRCDPISSHATLYWYQQALGQGPEFLTYFNYEAQPDKSGLPSDRFSAERPEGSISTLTIQRTEQRDSAMYRCASSFADNEKLFFGSGTQLSVL.

The chain carries TRBV14 and TRBJ2-4; D not certain. Germline CDR1 SGHDN, CDR2 FVKESK. Between the trimmed V and J ends, which lost 1 base and 9 bases, there was a span of 10 bases. The CDR3 is 13 amino acids. The CDR3 loop reads CASSQVGWGIQYF. The CDR3 DNA reads as TGTGCCAGCAGCCAAGTCGGCTGGGGCATTCAGTACTTC.

The gene calls are TRBV7-6 and TRBJ2-7; 7 bases match TRBD1. There are 15 residues in the CDR3. Germline V CDR1 and CDR2: SGHVS, FNYEAQ. The trim removed 0 bases at V and 3 bases at J, leaving 5 bases unmatched. The CDR3 bases are TGTGCCAGCAGCTTAGCGTTACAGGGGATCTACGAGCAGTACTTC. This sequence encodes CASSLALQGIYEQYF.

In its sample, this clone was seen once. The gene calls are TRBV28 and TRBJ1-5, with no clear D. Trimming left V 2 bases short and J 7 bases short, with 12 bases between. Germline loops: CDR1 MDHEN, CDR2 SYDVKM. The CDR3 is made up of 14 amino acids. DNA of the CDR3: TGTGCCAGCAGTTTACTCAGTGGCCGGCAGCCCCAGCATTTT. Encoded protein: CASSLLSGRQPQHF.

As regards this clone: The sample carries other DNA sequences with the same CDR3. The rearrangement joins TRBV30 to TRBJ2-5; D unclear. CDR3 length: 10 residues. CDR1 GTSNPN and CDR2 SVGIG come from the germline V gene (reference sequence). V was clipped by 2 bases and J by 4 bases, with 2 bases between them. Written as DNA, the CDR3 is TGTGCCTGGAGTCGAGAGACCCAGTACTTC. Translated, it gives CAWSRETQYF.

This chain joins TRBV2 and TRBJ2-5; weak D call: TRBD1 (5 bases). Germline loops: CDR1 SNHLY, CDR2 FYNNEI. Trimming removed 7 bases from V and 3 bases from J, with 12 bases in between. CDR3 length equals 13 residues. The CDR3 nucleotides are TGTGCCAGCAAGAATCAGGGTAAAGAGACCCAGTACTTC. Its translation: CASKNQGKETQYF.

The chain combines TRBV27 with TRBJ2-5; D uncertain. The J call is in doubt because the DNA end fits TRBJ2-7 better. CDR1 is MNHEY, CDR2 SMNVEV, per germline (reference sequence). The CDR3 runs to 14 residues. DNA for the CDR3: TGTGCCAGCAGTTTATTAGACCGTTCCTACGAGCAGTACTTC. Amino acid sequence: CASSLLDRSYEQYF.

Notes on this clone: The junction shows a germline mismatch at one end, possibly a read error. This chain uses TRBV7-7 with TRBJ2-3; maybe TRBD1 (5 bases). The CDR3 sequence is 14 residues long. Per germline, CDR1 SSHAT and CDR2 FNYEAQ (reference sequence). CDR3 loop: CASSLEGAADTQYF. In nucleotides, the CDR3 is TGTGCTAGCAGCTTAGAAGGGGCAGCAGATACGCAGTATTTT.

This clone occurred once. This rearrangement joins TRBV7-2 to TRBJ2-7, with D possibly TRBD2 on 5 matching bases. Trimming stripped 2 bases from V and 0 bases from J, with 11 bases between. Looked up from germline, CDR1 is SGHTA and CDR2 is FQGNSA. The CDR3 covers 15 residues. CDR3 loop: CASSLLAGLSYEQYF. The CDR3 region has the DNA TGTGCCAGCAGCTTATTGGCGGGTCTCTCCTACGAGCAGTACTTC. The variable domain in full, completed from reference TRBV7-2 and TRBJ2-7, reads GAGVSQSPSNKVTEKGKDVELRCDPISGHTALYWYRQSLGQGLEFLIYFQGNSAPDKSGLPSDRFSAERTGGSVSTLTIQRTQQEDSAVYLCASSLLAGLSYEQYFGPGTRLTVT.

This chain connects TRBV5-6 to TRBJ2-1, with 9 bases matching TRBD2. In germline, CDR1 is SGHDT, CDR2 YYEEEE. The CDR3 length is 18 residues. With V trimmed by 0 bases and J by 0 bases, 7 bases remained unmatched. The CDR3 reads CASSLVLAGGSSYNEQFF. CDR3 sequence (DNA): TGTGCCAGCAGCTTGGTACTAGCGGGCGGGAGCTCCTACAATGAGCAGTTCTTC.

As to this clone: Other DNA sequences in this sample translate to the same CDR3. The rearrangement links TRBV5-1 to TRBJ2-7; 12 nucleotides agree with TRBD2. The CDR3 is 14 residues long. The ends lost 3 bases at V and 4 bases at J; junction bases unmatched: 2. From germline, CDR1 is SGHRS and CDR2 YFSETQ. The CDR3: CASSSSGGAYEQYF. The DNA of the CDR3 is TGCGCCAGCAGCTCTAGCGGGGGGGCTTACGAGCAGTACTTC.

This chain uses TRBV27 with TRBJ2-4; D is uncertain. CDR3 length equals 15 residues. Trimming took off 3 bases at V and 0 bases at J, with 9 bases between the two ends. Germline CDR1 MNHEY, CDR2 SMNVEV (reference sequence). The CDR3 protein is CASSLGYLAKNIQYF. As DNA, the CDR3 is TGTGCCAGCAGTTTGGGATACCTAGCCAAAAACATTCAGTACTTC.

The J gene is TRBJ1-5, the V gene TRBV10-3; D is perhaps TRBD1 (5 bases). The CDR3 length is 14 residues. V was trimmed by 5 bases and J by 1 base, leaving 9 bases between them. CDR1 is ENHRY and CDR2 is SYGVKD in the germline V gene. The CDR3, as DNA: TGTGCCATCAGTTCGGGGCTAAGCAATCAGCCCCAGCATTTT. Its protein product is CAISSGLSNQPQHF.

The genes are TRBV9 and TRBJ2-5; D gene uncertain. V shed 4 bases and J shed 2 bases, with 9 bases lying between them. This CDR3 has 13 residues. Germline loops: CDR1 SGDLS, CDR2 YYNGEE. The CDR3 DNA is TGTGCCAGCAGCTCCATACCTCAAGAGACCCAGTACTTC. Its translation is CASSSIPQETQYF.

The V gene is TRBV7-9, the J gene TRBJ2-3; 10 nucleotides match TRBD2. J was trimmed by 2 bases and V by 5 bases; bases with no gene match: 7. CDR3 length equals 16 residues. Germline lookup yields CDR1 SEHNR and CDR2 FQNEAQ (reference sequence). CDR3: CASSTLAGEVTDTQYF. The CDR3 bases are TGTGCCAGCAGCACGCTAGCGGGAGAGGTCACAGATACGCAGTATTTT.

The rearrangement links TRBV7-2 to TRBJ2-3; tentative D call: TRBD1 (6 bases). Germline V gene sequence: CDR1 SGHTA, CDR2 FQGNSA. Trimming stripped 6 bases from V and 2 bases from J, with 15 bases between. This CDR3 contains 15 residues. The CDR3 region has the DNA TGTGCCAGCAGTGCTTACGGACAGCCCACAGATACGCAGTATTTT. Translated, it gives CASSAYGQPTDTQYF.